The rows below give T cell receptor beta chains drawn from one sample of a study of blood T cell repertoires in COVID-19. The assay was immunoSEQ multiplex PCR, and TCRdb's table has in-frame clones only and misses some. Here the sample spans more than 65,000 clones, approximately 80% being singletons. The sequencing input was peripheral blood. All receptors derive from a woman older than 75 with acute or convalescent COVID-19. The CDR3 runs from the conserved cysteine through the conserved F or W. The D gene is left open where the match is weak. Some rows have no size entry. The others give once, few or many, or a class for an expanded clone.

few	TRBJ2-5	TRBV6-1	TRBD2	CASSEWTSEETQYF	TGTGCCAGCAGTGAATGGACTAGCGAAGAGACCCAGTACTTC
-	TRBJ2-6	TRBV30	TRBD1	CAWRGQGTGANVLTF	TGTGCCTGGCGAGGACAGGGTACTGGGGCCAACGTCCTGACTTTC
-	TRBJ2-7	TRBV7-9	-	CASSLATSTEQYF	TGTGCCAGCAGCTTAGCTACCAGTACGGAGCAGTACTTC
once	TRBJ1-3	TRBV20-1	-	CSATGGNTIYF	TGCAGCGCAACAGGGGGAAACACCATATATTTT
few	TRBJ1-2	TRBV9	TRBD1	CASSAPGQGELMYGYTF	TGTGCCAGCAGCGCCCCGGGACAGGGGGAATTAATGTATGGCTACACCTTC
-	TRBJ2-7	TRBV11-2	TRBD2	CASSLVASGGGYEQYF	TGTGCCAGCAGCTTAGTGGCCAGCGGGGGTGGCTACGAGCAGTACTTC
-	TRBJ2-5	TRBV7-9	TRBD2	CASSSTSGVQETQYF	TGTGCCAGCAGCTCGACTAGCGGGGTACAAGAGACCCAGTACTTC
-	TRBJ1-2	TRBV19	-	CASSIATGQGYTF	TGTGCCAGTAGTATAGCCACAGGGCAAGGCTACACCTTC
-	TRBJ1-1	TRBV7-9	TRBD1	CASRALTGVNTEAFF	TGTGCCAGCAGGGCTTTGACAGGGGTGAACACTGAAGCTTTCTTT
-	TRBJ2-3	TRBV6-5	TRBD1	CASSTGTGLTDTQYF	TGTGCCAGCAGTACCGGGACAGGCCTCACAGATACGCAGTATTTT
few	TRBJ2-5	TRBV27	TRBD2	CASSGTSGGPQYF	TGTGCCAGCAGCGGGACTAGCGGAGGCCCTCAGTACTTC
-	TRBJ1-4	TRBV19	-	CASRTHWTAQEEKLFF	TGTGCCAGTAGAACCCACTGGACAGCTCAAGAAGAAAAACTGTTTTTT
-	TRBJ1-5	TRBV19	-	CASSIGGIGNQPQHF	TGTGCCAGTAGTATTGGGGGGATTGGCAATCAGCCCCAGCATTTT
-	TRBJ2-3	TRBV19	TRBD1	CASSRQGETDTQYF	TGTGCCAGTAGTCGACAGGGGGAAACAGATACGCAGTATTTT
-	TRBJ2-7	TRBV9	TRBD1	CASSVEGTGGYEQYF	TGTGCCAGCAGCGTAGAGGGGACAGGGGGCTACGAGCAGTACTTC
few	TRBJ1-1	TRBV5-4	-	CASSSGQNTEAFF	TGTGCCAGCAGCTCCGGACAGAACACTGAAGCTTTCTTT
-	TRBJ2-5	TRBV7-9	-	CASSLATGTQYF	TGTGCCAGCAGCTTAGCTACCGGGACCCAGTACTTC
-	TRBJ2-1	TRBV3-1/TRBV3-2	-	CASSQVQGMGNEQFF	TGTGCCAGCAGCCAAGTACAGGGTATGGGCAATGAGCAGTTCTTC
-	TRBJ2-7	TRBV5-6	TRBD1	CASYETGSTYEQYF	TGTGCCAGCTACGAGACAGGGTCGACCTACGAGCAGTACTTC
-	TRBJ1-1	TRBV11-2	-	CASSFVEGGTEAFF	TGTGCCAGCAGCTTCGTTGAAGGGGGCACTGAAGCTTTCTTT
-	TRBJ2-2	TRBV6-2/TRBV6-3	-	CASSYGYSSGELFF	TGTGCCAGCAGTTACGGCTACAGCTCCGGGGAGCTGTTTTTT
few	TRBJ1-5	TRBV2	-	CASSEADSEGNQPQHF	TGTGCCAGCAGTGAAGCGGACAGCGAAGGCAATCAGCCCCAGCATTTT
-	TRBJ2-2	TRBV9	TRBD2	CASSPSGGLTGELFF	TGTGCCAGCAGCCCCAGCGGGGGGCTCACCGGGGAGCTGTTTTTT
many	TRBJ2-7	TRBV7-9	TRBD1	CASSLAGQGVEQYF	TGTGCCAGCAGCTTAGCGGGACAGGGGGTCGAGCAGTACTTC
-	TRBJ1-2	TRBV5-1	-	CASSLKSPGGYTF	TGCGCCAGCAGCTTGAAAAGCCCGGGTGGCTACACCTTC
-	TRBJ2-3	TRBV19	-	CASSMLSGTDTQYF	TGTGCCAGTAGTATGCTTTCAGGCACAGATACGCAGTATTTT
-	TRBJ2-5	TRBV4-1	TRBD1	CASSFGQGAGETQYF	TGCGCCAGCAGCTTTGGACAGGGGGCCGGGGAGACCCAGTACTTC
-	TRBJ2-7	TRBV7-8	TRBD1	CASSFIPQTGGLSYEQYF	TGTGCCAGCAGCTTTATCCCCCAGACAGGGGGCTTGTCCTACGAGCAGTACTTC
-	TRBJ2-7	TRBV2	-	CASSNQGSYEQYF	TGTGCCAGCAGTAATCAGGGGTCCTACGAGCAGTACTTC
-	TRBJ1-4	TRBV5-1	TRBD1	CASSLVAGGREKLFF	TGCGCCAGCAGCTTGGTAGCAGGGGGGAGAGAAAAACTGTTTTTT
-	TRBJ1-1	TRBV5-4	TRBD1	CASSLGGQGALVRTEAFF	TGTGCCAGCAGCTTGGGGGGACAGGGGGCTTTGGTGAGGACTGAAGCTTTCTTT
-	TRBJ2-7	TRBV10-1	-	CASSESEQLYEQYF	TGCGCCAGCAGTGAGTCGGAACAGCTCTACGAGCAGTACTTC
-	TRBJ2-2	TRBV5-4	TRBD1	CASRRTGRVENTGELFF	TGTGCCAGCAGGCGGACAGGACGGGTGGAAAACACCGGGGAGCTGTTTTTT
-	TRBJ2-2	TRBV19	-	CASSIDGARRGGELFF	TGTGCCAGTAGTATAGATGGTGCCAGGCGGGGAGGGGAGCTGTTTTTT
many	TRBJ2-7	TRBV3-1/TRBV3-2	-	CASSQGLGGGAYEQYF	TGTGCCAGCAGCCAAGGTCTTGGTGGCGGAGCCTACGAGCAGTACTTC
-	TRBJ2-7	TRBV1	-	CTSSQDNRTGGHSYEQYF	TGCACCAGCAGCCAAGACAATCGCACAGGGGGTCATTCCTACGAGCAGTACTTC
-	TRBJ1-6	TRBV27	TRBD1	CASKGDRGTHNSPLHF	TGTGCCTCCAAGGGGGACAGGGGTACCCATAATTCACCCCTCCACTTT
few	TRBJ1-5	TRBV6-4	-	CASSADAGGNQPQHF	TGTGCCAGCAGTGCCGACGCGGGTGGGAATCAGCCCCAGCATTTT
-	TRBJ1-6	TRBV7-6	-	CASSILGRGAPLHF	TGTGCCAGCAGCATCTTGGGGAGGGGGGCACCCCTCCACTTT
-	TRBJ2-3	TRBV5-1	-	CASSLALVGSTDTQYF	TGCGCCAGCAGCTTGGCCCTAGTTGGAAGCACAGATACGCAGTATTTT
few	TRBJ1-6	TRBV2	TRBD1	CASSRQGGNSPLHF	TGTGCCAGCAGTCGACAGGGGGGGAATTCACCCCTCCACTTT
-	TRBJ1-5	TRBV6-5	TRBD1	CASLKDRINQPQHF	TGTGCCAGCTTAAAGGACAGGATCAATCAGCCCCAGCATTTT
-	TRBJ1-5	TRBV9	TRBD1	CASSAHGTGGHNQPQHF	TGTGCCAGCAGCGCCCACGGGACAGGGGGCCACAATCAGCCCCAGCATTTT
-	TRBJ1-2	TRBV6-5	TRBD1	CASTQDRADYGYTF	TGTGCCAGCACCCAGGACAGGGCTGACTATGGCTACACCTTC
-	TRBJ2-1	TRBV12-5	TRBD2	CASGTTGGRNEQFF	TGTGCTAGTGGTACCACGGGGGGGAGGAATGAGCAGTTCTTC
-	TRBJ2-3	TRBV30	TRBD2	CASEVAGGGTDTQYF	TGTGCCTCCGAAGTAGCGGGGGGCGGCACAGATACGCAGTATTTT